The 27 T cell receptor beta chains in this list originate from one sample, sequenced in a study of shared clonotypes between healthy human individuals. Profiling relied on immunoSEQ multiplex PCR, and the TCRdb table lists in-frame clones only, not all of them. The sample consists of about 1,500,000 clones, roughly 96% of them appearing once. The specimen was naive CD4+ T cells sorted from blood. Subset of the sample: CD45RA+ positively selected. The receptors here all came from a man aged 25-45 years in good health.

The rearrangement joins TRBV28 to TRBJ2-7; a weak D match, TRBD2 (6 bases). CDR3 size: 13 residues. Per the germline V gene, CDR1 is MDHEN and CDR2 is SYDVKM. The germline V and J ends were trimmed by 11 bases and 4 bases, with 18 bases remaining between them. The CDR3 DNA reads as TGTGCCGTAGTAGGACGGAGGGTATACGAGCAGTACTTC. It specifies CAVVGRRVYEQYF.

This sequence joins TRBV27 and TRBJ2-3; 14 bases are a match to TRBD2. The ends lost 5 bases at V and 11 bases at J; junction bases unmatched: 9. Germline V gives CDR1 MNHEY, CDR2 SMNVEV (reference sequence). This CDR3 region has 15 residues. CDR3 sequence (DNA): TGTGCCAGCAGTCCTGGGACTAGCGGGAGAGGAGGGCAGTATTTT. It codes for CASSPGTSGRGGQYF.

The gene calls are TRBV11-2 and TRBJ2-7; a weak D match, TRBD1 (6 bases). Germline V CDR1 and CDR2: SGHAT, FQNNGV. CDR3 size: 18 residues. Trimming left V 5 bases short and J 0 bases short, with 23 bases between. The CDR3 protein is CASSPHPIKTGSSYEQYF. DNA of the CDR3: TGTGCCAGCAGCCCCCACCCCATCAAGACAGGTAGCTCCTACGAGCAGTACTTC.

This rearrangement joins TRBV6-6 to TRBJ2-7; the D gene is possibly TRBD2 (6 bases). Trimming removed 6 bases at V and 5 bases at J, with 20 bases between. Germline-derived CDR1 and CDR2 are MNHNY and SVGAGI (reference sequence). CDR3 length: 15 amino acids. This CDR3 reads CASRPAAGRIHEQYF. The CDR3 region has the DNA TGTGCCAGCAGACCAGCTGCGGGAAGAATCCACGAGCAGTACTTC.

Regarding this clone: This sample also contains other DNA sequences that code for the same CDR3. V and J are TRBV20-1 and TRBJ2-1; D is undetermined. There are 10 residues in the CDR3. V shed 6 bases and J shed 4 bases, with 4 bases lying between them. Looked up from germline, CDR1 is DFQATT and CDR2 is SNEGSKA (reference sequence). The CDR3 protein is CSAVYNEQFF. The CDR3 bases are TGCAGTGCCGTTTACAATGAGCAGTTCTTC.

This CDR3 reads CASSSWGTTDTQYF. CDR3 DNA: TGTGCCAGCAGCTCCTGGGGGACCACAGATACGCAGTATTTT. The chain combines TRBV11-1 with TRBJ2-3; D tentatively reads TRBD1 or TRBD2 (5 bases each). The germline V and J ends were trimmed by 4 bases and 2 bases, with 10 bases remaining between them. The CDR3 totals 14 residues. Germline V lookup: CDR1 SGHAT, CDR2 FQDESV (reference sequence).

The chain combines TRBV4-3 with TRBJ2-7; 10 bases are a match to TRBD2. CDR3 length equals 15 residues. Germline V gene sequence: CDR1 LGHNA, CDR2 YSLEER. V trimming: 2 bases; J trimming: 1 base; junction bases outside the gene matches: 2. DNA of the CDR3: TGCGCCAGCAGCCAAACTAGCGGGATGTCCTACGAGCAGTACTTC. Translated: CASSQTSGMSYEQYF.

This rearrangement joins TRBV5-5 to TRBJ2-5, with D perhaps TRBD1 (6 bases). Trimming took 1 base from V and 7 from J, leaving 17 bases between them. CDR1 is SGHKS and CDR2 is YYEKEE in the germline V gene (reference sequence). The CDR3 sequence is 15 residues long. CDR3 in amino acids: CASSLTVGGPGTQYF. The CDR3 bases are TGTGCCAGCAGCTTGACGGTAGGGGGACCGGGGACCCAGTACTTC.

This chain links TRBV30 with TRBJ1-1, with D perhaps TRBD1 (6 bases). The V and J ends lost 0 bases and 6 bases respectively, with 11 bases between them. Per germline, CDR1 GTSNPN and CDR2 SVGIG (reference sequence). This CDR3 contains 13 residues. The CDR3 region has the DNA TGTGCCTGGAGTGTCCAGGGGTTACCTGAAGCTTTCTTT. Translation gives CAWSVQGLPEAFF.

The rearrangement uses TRBV7-6 and TRBJ2-3, with 13 positions matching TRBD2. The CDR3 contains 17 residues. Germline loops: CDR1 SGHVS, CDR2 FNYEAQ. V was clipped by 5 bases and J by 4 bases; unmatched bases: 9. CDR3 DNA sequence: TGTGCCAGCAGCATAACTAGCGGGAGGGCCTTACCAGATACGCAGTATTTT. This encodes CASSITSGRALPDTQYF.

V is TRBV6-1 and J is TRBJ2-7; D uncertain. V was pared by 7 bases and J by 0 bases, with 13 bases between. This CDR3 comprises 14 residues. Germline V lookup: CDR1 MNHNS, CDR2 SASEGT. The CDR3 bases are TGTGCCAGCATCCGAACCGGAAGCTCCTACGAGCAGTACTTC. This translates into CASIRTGSSYEQYF.

The rearrangement joins TRBV7-8 to TRBJ2-7; 7 positions agree with TRBD2. V shed 1 base and J 2 bases; nucleotides not matched to a gene: 5. This CDR3 is built from 15 residues. CDR1 is SGHVS and CDR2 is FQNEAQ in the germline V gene. The DNA for the CDR3 is TGTGCCAGCAGCTTAGGCCCTAGCGGTCCCTACGAGCAGTACTTC. It translates to CASSLGPSGPYEQYF.

The rearrangement uses TRBV19 and TRBJ1-4, with D perhaps matching TRBD1 (6 bases). This CDR3 is built from 15 residues. Germline assignment: CDR1 LNHDA and CDR2 SQIVND (reference sequence). V dropped 9 bases and J dropped 4 bases, with 18 bases sitting between them. Here the CDR3 reads CASQIGQTLNEKLFF. For the CDR3, the DNA is TGTGCCAGCCAAATTGGACAGACCCTTAATGAAAAACTGTTTTTT. The whole variable domain, filled in from reference TRBV19 and TRBJ1-4, reads DGGITQSPKYLFRKEGQNVTLSCEQNLNHDAMYWYRQDPGQGLRLIYYSQIVNDFQKGDIAEGYSVSREKKESFPLTVTSAQKNPTAFYLCASQIGQTLNEKLFFGSGTQLSVL.

V usage is TRBV29-1 and J usage is TRBJ2-3; 9 positions match TRBD1. CDR1 and CDR2 from the germline V gene are SQVTM and ANQGSEA. The CDR3 covers 15 residues. J lost 4 bases, V lost 5 bases, and 10 bases had no gene match. The CDR3 DNA reads TGCAGCGTTCCGGGGGACAGGGAAGAAGCAGATACGCAGTATTTT. This gives the protein CSVPGDREEADTQYF.

V usage is TRBV15 and J usage is TRBJ2-1, with D tentatively TRBD2 (7 bases). The CDR3 loop spans 14 amino acids. Germline CDR1 is LNHNV and CDR2 is YYDKDF (reference sequence). Trimming shortened V by 4 bases and J by 9 bases, and 16 bases separated the two germline ends. CDR3 bases: TGTGCCACCAGCAACAGGGAGGGCTACGGTGAGCAGTTCTTC. The encoded protein is CATSNREGYGEQFF.

J is TRBJ2-7 and V is TRBV10-1, with D maybe TRBD1 (5 bases). Germline values: CDR1 WNHNN, CDR2 SYGVQD (reference sequence). V was cut by 2 bases and J by 6 bases, with 11 bases left in between. The CDR3 covers 13 residues. CDR3 nucleotides: TGCGCCAGCAGTGAGCGGGTGGGGCGCGAGCAGTACTTC. Its protein is CASSERVGREQYF.

The rearrangement joins TRBV18 to TRBJ1-4; D is undetermined. CDR3 length equals 16 residues. The V end lost 6 bases, the J end lost 6 bases, and 20 bases lay between the germline ends. In germline, CDR1 is KGHSH, CDR2 LQKENI. CDR3 residues: CASSPNSGYTYEKLFF. The CDR3 DNA reads TGTGCCAGCTCGCCAAATTCGGGCTACACTTATGAAAAACTGTTTTTT.

The chain carries TRBV4-3 and TRBJ2-6; 7 nucleotides match TRBD1. J lost 3 bases, V lost 0 bases, and 5 bases had no gene match. The CDR3 length is 17 residues. Germline assignment: CDR1 LGHNA and CDR2 YSLEER. CDR3 sequence: CASSQDGHRGGANVLTF. CDR3 DNA: TGCGCCAGCAGCCAAGACGGTCACAGGGGTGGGGCCAACGTCCTGACTTTC.

This clone was detected once. The chain is built from TRBV19 and TRBJ1-2; 7 positions match TRBD1. Trimming removed 6 bases from V and 2 bases from J; junction bases left unmatched: 9. This CDR3 contains 15 residues. Germline V gene sequence: CDR1 LNHDA, CDR2 SQIVND (reference sequence). The CDR3 coding sequence is TGTGCCAGTAGGTTGTCGGGACAGCCGAACTATGGCTACACCTTC. Amino acid sequence: CASRLSGQPNYGYTF.

This chain connects TRBV28 to TRBJ1-2; perhaps TRBD1 as D (5 bases). Trimming left V 5 bases short and J 8 bases short, with 18 bases between. CDR3 size: 14 residues. Germline assignment: CDR1 MDHEN and CDR2 SYDVKM. CDR3 sequence: CASSATGRTWGYTF. The CDR3, as DNA: TGTGCCAGCAGTGCCACGGGGCGGACTTGGGGCTACACCTTC.

V is TRBV18 and J is TRBJ2-3; tentative D call: TRBD2 (6 bases). The CDR3 is 13 residues long. V was trimmed by 6 bases and J by 3 bases, leaving 10 bases between them. Germline V gene lookup returns CDR1 KGHSH and CDR2 LQKENI. CDR3 in DNA: TGTGCCAGCTCTTGGACTACGACAGATACGCAGTATTTT. It specifies CASSWTTTDTQYF. The variable domain in full, with the rest retrieved from reference TRBV18 and TRBJ2-3, is NAGVMQNPRHLVRRRGQEARLRCSPMKGHSHVYWYRQLPEEGLKFMVYLQKENIIDESGMPKERFSAEFPKEGPSILRIQQVVRGDSAAYFCASSWTTTDTQYFGPGTRLTVL.

V usage is TRBV9 and J usage is TRBJ2-5; D is perhaps TRBD1 (5 bases). Trimming shortened V by 0 bases and J by 4 bases, and 13 bases separated the two germline ends. The CDR3 spans 15 residues. Germline CDR1 SGDLS, CDR2 YYNGEE. The CDR3 DNA is TGTGCCAGCAGCGTAGGGAGTCAGGGCAGAGAGACCCAGTACTTC. It specifies CASSVGSQGRETQYF.

As to this clone: The same CDR3 arises from other DNA sequences in this sample as well. This sequence joins TRBV18 and TRBJ2-3; D gene unclear. Germline loops: CDR1 KGHSH, CDR2 LQKENI. Trimming stripped 6 bases from V and 5 bases from J, with 9 bases between. The CDR3 extends over 12 amino acids. The CDR3 reads CASSPLGDTQYF. The CDR3 nucleotides read TGTGCCAGCTCCCCATTAGGAGATACGCAGTATTTT.

The chain couples TRBV9 to TRBJ2-3; 8 bases fit TRBD1. The CDR3 sequence is 13 residues long. With 10 bases clipped from V and 2 bases from J, the junction kept 6 bases outside the gene matches. Per the germline V gene, CDR1 is SGDLS and CDR2 is YYNGEE. The CDR3: CAGGTGPTDTQYF. The CDR3 DNA sequence: TGTGCCGGGGGGACAGGTCCCACAGATACGCAGTATTTT.

This chain links TRBV19 with TRBJ2-1; 9 bases agree with TRBD1. J was trimmed by 4 bases and V by 6 bases; bases with no gene match: 19. Germline CDR1 is LNHDA and CDR2 is SQIVND (reference sequence). This CDR3 region has 19 residues. CDR3 nucleotide sequence: TGTGCCAGTAGCCCCAGGGGGGGCATCGGGACAGGGCCTTACAATGAGCAGTTCTTC. This codes for CASSPRGGIGTGPYNEQFF.

The chain has TRBV30 and TRBJ2-1; unclear D gene. The V end was cut by 1 base, the J end by 3 bases, with 13 bases between. The CDR3 is 15 amino acids. Germline V CDR1 and CDR2: GTSNPN, SVGIG (reference sequence). The CDR3 DNA reads TGTGCCTGGAGTGATCAATTGCAAGGCTACAATGAGCAGTTCTTC. Translating it yields CAWSDQLQGYNEQFF.

The J gene is TRBJ1-4, the V gene TRBV28; D is unresolved. The CDR3 runs 12 residues. CDR1 is MDHEN and CDR2 is SYDVKM in the germline V gene. V lost 6 bases and J 7 bases, leaving 9 bases between the germline ends. The DNA for the CDR3 is TGTGCCAGCAGCTCCGGACTTGAAAAACTGTTTTTT. Its translation is CASSSGLEKLFF.